Each of the 28 T cell receptor beta chains below was sequenced from the same sample in a study of cytomegalovirus exposure and HLA in healthy donors. Use of 60 Vbeta and 13 Jbeta primers characterized the PCR. Sequencing was performed with immunoSEQ multiplex PCR; in TCRdb, only in-frame clones are kept and a portion is missing. Here the sample spans about 160,000 clones, around 84% being singletons. Sequenced: PBMCs. The receptors come from a man aged 18 to 30 in good health and CMV-seronegative.

This chain uses TRBV11-1 with TRBJ2-1; 9 nucleotides line up with TRBD2. The CDR3 runs 15 residues. V was pared by 8 bases and J by 8 bases, with 13 bases of the junction left unmatched. Germline V lookup: CDR1 SGHAT, CDR2 FQDESV (reference sequence). Here the CDR3 reads CASRQSGLALDEQFF. Written as DNA, the CDR3 is TGTGCCAGCCGTCAATCGGGACTAGCCTTAGATGAGCAGTTCTTC.

This clone was seen just once. The chain combines TRBV13 with TRBJ2-1; 8 nucleotides agree with TRBD2. J gave up 6 bases and V 5 bases, and 12 bases lay outside the gene matches. This CDR3 spans 16 amino acids. The germline V gene encodes CDR1 PRHDT and CDR2 FYEKMQ (reference sequence). The CDR3 region is CASSPGGGVNINEQFF. CDR3 nucleotides: TGTGCCAGCAGCCCCGGGGGGGGAGTTAATATCAATGAGCAGTTCTTC.

As regards this clone: One end of the junction is discordant with germline, which a read error may explain. This chain's CDR3 is CASSPGLVYQETQYF. The DNA of the CDR3 is TGTGCTAGCAGCCCCGGACTAGTTTACCAAGAGACCCAGTACTTC. The gene calls are TRBV7-7 and TRBJ2-5, with 7 bases that match TRBD2. The CDR3 consists of 15 residues. Germline CDR1 and CDR2: SSHAT and FNYEAQ (reference sequence). The full variable domain, rest sourced from reference TRBV7-7 and TRBJ2-5, is GAGVSQSPRYKVTKRGQDVTLRCDPISSHATLYWYQQALGQGPEFLTYFNYEAQPDKSGLPSDRFSAERPEGSISTLTIQRTEQRDSAMYRCASSPGLVYQETQYFGPGTRLLVL.

This chain joins TRBV28 and TRBJ2-7, with D possibly TRBD2 on 5 matching bases. V dropped 7 bases and J dropped 6 bases, with 13 bases sitting between them. Germline V gene lookup returns CDR1 MDHEN and CDR2 SYDVKM. The CDR3 is 12 amino acids. The CDR3, as DNA: TGTGCCAGCAAGGACTCAATCAGCGAGCAGTACTTC. Its protein is CASKDSISEQYF.

The gene calls are TRBV7-3 and TRBJ2-7; 9 bases match TRBD1. Germline loops: CDR1 SGHTA, CDR2 FQGTGA. Unmatched junction bases numbered 12, after V lost 5 bases and J lost 4 bases. This CDR3 spans 16 amino acids. CDR3 region: CASSPRNRGLVYEQYF. As DNA, the CDR3 is TGTGCCAGCAGCCCCCGAAACAGGGGGCTAGTGTACGAGCAGTACTTC. Full variable domain (outside the CDR3, taken from reference TRBV7-3 and TRBJ2-7): GAGVSQTPSNKVTEKGKYVELRCDPISGHTALYWYRQSLGQGPEFLIYFQGTGAADDSGLPNDRFFAVRPEGSVSTLKIQRTERGDSAVYLCASSPRNRGLVYEQYFGPGTRLTVT.

J is TRBJ2-7 and V is TRBV25-1; maybe TRBD1 (7 bases). V was trimmed by 2 bases and J by 6 bases, leaving 14 bases between them. The CDR3 has 14 amino acids. Germline lookup yields CDR1 MGHDK and CDR2 SYGVNS. CDR3 DNA sequence: TGTGCCAGCAGTGAAGTTCACAGGGGAGGCGAGCAGTACTTC. It codes for CASSEVHRGGEQYF.

In its sample, this clone was seen a few times. V gene TRBV7-8 combines with J gene TRBJ2-1; D remains ambiguous. V was cut by 4 bases and J by 0 bases, with 7 bases left in between. The CDR3 extends over 14 amino acids. The germline CDR1 and CDR2 sequences are SGHVS and FQNEAQ. The CDR3 nucleotides are TGTGCCAGCAGCTGCCCAGACTCCTACAATGAGCAGTTCTTC. Translating it yields CASSCPDSYNEQFF. Full variable domain (remainder filled in from reference TRBV7-8 and TRBJ2-1): GAGVSQSPRYKVAKRGQDVALRCDPISGHVSLFWYQQALGQGPEFLTYFQNEAQLDKSGLPSDRFFAERPEGSVSTLKIQRTQQEDSAVYLCASSCPDSYNEQFFGPGTRLTVL.

The gene calls are TRBV7-2 and TRBJ2-1, with TRBD1 identical over 9 bases. The CDR3 covers 13 residues. Unmatched junction bases numbered 4, after V lost 4 bases and J lost 9 bases. The germline V gene has CDR1 SGHTA and CDR2 FQGNSA. The CDR3 region is CASSSTGGTEQFF. CDR3 in DNA: TGTGCCAGCAGCTCGACAGGGGGGACTGAGCAGTTCTTC.

V and J are TRBV6-1 and TRBJ1-5, with D unclear. Per the germline V gene, CDR1 is MNHNS and CDR2 is SASEGT. The CDR3 contains 14 residues. V lost 0 bases and J lost 6, with 9 bases in between. CDR3 loop: CASSEAPGIQPQHF. CDR3 nucleotides: TGTGCCAGCAGTGAAGCGCCCGGGATTCAGCCCCAGCATTTT.

The genes are TRBV4-3 and TRBJ2-7; 9 bases map to TRBD2. This CDR3 region has 15 residues. Germline V gives CDR1 LGHNA, CDR2 YSLEER. Trimming took 2 bases from V and 2 from J; bases not matched to a gene: 4. The CDR3 is CASSQRSSGAYEQYF. As DNA, the CDR3 is TGCGCCAGCAGCCAACGGTCTAGCGGGGCCTACGAGCAGTACTTC.

This chain uses TRBV10-2 with TRBJ2-1; 11 bases are shared with TRBD2. The J segment lost 8 bases and the V segment lost 4 bases, leaving 7 bases of the junction unmatched. Germline V gene lookup returns CDR1 WSHSY and CDR2 SAAADI. The CDR3 totals 15 residues. CDR3 nucleotide sequence: TGCGCCAGCAGTGCAACTAGCGGGAGTTTCGATGAGCAGTTCTTC. Translating it yields CASSATSGSFDEQFF.

The chain combines TRBV6-4 with TRBJ1-5; TRBD1 matches 9 bases. Germline lookup yields CDR1 MRHNA and CDR2 SNTAGT. CDR3 size: 19 residues. V trimming: 6 bases; J trimming: 6 bases; junction bases outside the gene matches: 21. The CDR3 loop is CASRNTRRGTGGACQPQHF. Written as DNA, the CDR3 is TGTGCCAGCAGGAATACGCGACGCGGTACAGGGGGCGCTTGTCAGCCCCAGCATTTT.

The chain recombines TRBV15 with TRBJ2-7; D is uncertain. The CDR3 extends over 16 amino acids. V gave up 1 base and J gave up 0 bases, with 13 bases separating them. Germline V gene sequence: CDR1 LNHNV, CDR2 YYDKDF (reference sequence). CDR3 coding DNA: TGTGCCACCAGCAGAGGTAAAGACTTAAGCTCCTACGAGCAGTACTTC. It encodes CATSRGKDLSSYEQYF.

This rearrangement joins TRBV6-1 to TRBJ2-1; 14 positions agree with TRBD2. The CDR3 is 16 residues long. Germline CDR1 is MNHNS and CDR2 is SASEGT. After removal of 4 bases from V and 2 bases from J, the junction contained 1 base not matched to a gene. The CDR3 DNA reads as TGTGCCAGCAGTGGGGGACTAGCGGGGGCCTACAATGAGCAGTTCTTC. Protein product: CASSGGLAGAYNEQFF.

This clone has a handful of counts. The chain uses TRBV10-3 and TRBJ2-1; possible D gene TRBD2, 5 bases. V lost 4 bases to trimming and J lost 6 bases, with 19 bases between them. Germline CDR1 is ENHRY and CDR2 is SYGVKD. CDR3 length equals 16 residues. CDR3 DNA: TGTGCCATCAGTGGGACCCCCGGGATCCCGTCCAATGAGCAGTTCTTC. This encodes CAISGTPGIPSNEQFF.

The chain links TRBV7-2 to TRBJ1-2; TRBD1 is a possible D gene (5 bases). Trimming removed 1 base from V and 5 bases from J, with 11 bases in between. The CDR3 spans 14 residues. Germline assignment: CDR1 SGHTA and CDR2 FQGNSA. CDR3 DNA sequence: TGTGCCAGCAGCTTAGAGCGGGGGTCATATGGCTACACCTTC. Protein: CASSLERGSYGYTF.

J is TRBJ2-7 and V is TRBV6-5; possibly TRBD1 for D (5 bases). Trimming took 5 bases from V and 1 from J, leaving 12 bases between them. Germline V gene data show CDR1 as MNHEY and CDR2 as SVGAGI. The CDR3 extends over 14 amino acids. CDR3 amino acids: CASSERGRSYEQYF. Written as DNA, the CDR3 is TGTGCCAGCAGTGAAAGGGGCAGGTCCTACGAGCAGTACTTC.

A remark on this clone: Other DNA sequences in the same sample also yield this CDR3. The CDR3 region is CASSLARDTGELFF. Here the CDR3 DNA reads TGTGCCAGCAGCTTAGCGCGGGACACCGGGGAGCTGTTTTTT. The V call is TRBV7-2, the J call TRBJ2-2, with D possibly matching TRBD2 (5 bases). Germline CDR1 SGHTA, CDR2 FQGNSA. The CDR3 loop spans 14 amino acids. V lost 0 bases and J lost 3, with 5 bases in between.

This chain joins TRBV5-5 and TRBJ1-5, with TRBD1 matching over 8 bases. There are 14 residues in the CDR3. The ends lost 4 bases at V and 6 bases at J; junction bases unmatched: 6. Looked up from germline, CDR1 is SGHKS and CDR2 is YYEKEE (reference sequence). CDR3 residues: CASSGTGGGQPQHF. The CDR3 bases are TGTGCCAGCAGCGGAACAGGGGGTGGTCAGCCCCAGCATTTT.

The rearrangement uses TRBV5-6 and TRBJ2-5, with a weak D call TRBD1 (7 bases). The length of the CDR3 is 13 residues. Between the trimmed V and J ends, which lost 4 bases and 5 bases, there was a span of 12 bases. Germline assignment: CDR1 SGHDT and CDR2 YYEEEE. The CDR3: CASSRQGGETQYF. CDR3 bases: TGTGCCAGCAGCCGTCAGGGGGGTGAGACCCAGTACTTC.

The CDR3 sequence is CASSPTLGAGEEKLFF. The CDR3 DNA follows: TGTGCCAGCTCACCGACTTTGGGGGCTGGGGAAGAAAAACTGTTTTTT. The rearrangement links TRBV18 to TRBJ1-4, with D perhaps TRBD1 (6 bases). This CDR3 spans 16 amino acids. The germline V gene encodes CDR1 KGHSH and CDR2 LQKENI. V was cut by 3 bases and J by 8 bases, with 19 bases left in between.

The chain carries TRBV4-1 and TRBJ2-5; 15 nucleotides align to TRBD2. The CDR3 is made up of 17 amino acids. The J segment lost 5 bases and the V segment lost 1 base, leaving 5 bases of the junction unmatched. Looked up from germline, CDR1 is MGHRA and CDR2 is YSYEKL. The CDR3 nucleotides read TGCGCCAGCAGCCAAGGGTGGACTAGCGGGGGGGCTGAGACCCAGTACTTC. Protein sequence: CASSQGWTSGGAETQYF.

The chain couples TRBV18 to TRBJ2-6; unclear D gene. The CDR3 has 17 amino acids. With 6 bases removed from V and 2 bases from J, the gap between germline ends came to 17 bases. Germline CDR1 and CDR2: KGHSH and LQKENI. The CDR3 DNA follows: TGTGCCAGCTCCCCAGGTGTAGAATCCGCTGGGGCCAACGTCCTGACTTTC. Protein sequence: CASSPGVESAGANVLTF.

The genes are TRBV6-1 and TRBJ2-2; maybe TRBD2 (6 bases). Germline V gene sequence: CDR1 MNHNS, CDR2 SASEGT. V was clipped by 2 bases and J by 2 bases, with 9 bases between them. The CDR3 is made up of 15 amino acids. The DNA of the CDR3 is TGTGCCAGCAGTGAACAGGAGGGTAACACCGGGGAGCTGTTTTTT. This gives the protein CASSEQEGNTGELFF.

V usage is TRBV2 and J usage is TRBJ2-5; TRBD2 matches 10 bases. The germline V gene has CDR1 SNHLY and CDR2 FYNNEI. With 5 bases clipped from V and 5 bases from J, the junction kept 8 bases outside the gene matches. This CDR3 comprises 15 residues. The CDR3: CASSWSGRDGETQYF. CDR3 sequence (DNA): TGTGCCAGCAGTTGGAGCGGGAGGGACGGGGAGACCCAGTACTTC.

V and J are TRBV27 and TRBJ2-3; TRBD2 agrees at 9 bases. The CDR3 length is 15 residues. Germline V gene data show CDR1 as MNHEY and CDR2 as SMNVEV (reference sequence). After removal of 8 bases from V and 7 bases from J, the junction contained 13 bases not matched to a gene. Here the CDR3 reads CASLSSGGYENTQYF. The CDR3 DNA reads as TGTGCCAGCCTTAGTAGCGGGGGTTATGAGAATACGCAGTATTTT.

This clone came up once. The V gene is TRBV4-1, the J gene TRBJ2-6; D gene uncertain. Germline V gene sequence: CDR1 MGHRA, CDR2 YSYEKL. The length of the CDR3 is 13 residues. V shed 5 bases and J shed 2 bases, with 4 bases lying between them. Written as DNA, the CDR3 is TGCGCCAGCAGCGGGCCTGGGGCCAACGTCCTGACTTTC. Amino acids: CASSGPGANVLTF.

This chain connects TRBV30 to TRBJ1-4; TRBD1 is a possible D gene (5 bases). The CDR3 has 16 amino acids. Germline CDR1 GTSNPN, CDR2 SVGIG (reference sequence). V was trimmed by 0 bases and J by 10 bases, leaving 21 bases between them. The CDR3 loop is CAWSVRGGRAKGKLFF. Here the CDR3 DNA reads TGTGCCTGGAGTGTACGGGGGGGTAGGGCCAAAGGAAAACTGTTTTTT.